The following is a T cell receptor (beta chain) sequence with its context. Repertoires were generated with immunoSEQ multiplex PCR, while TCRdb's copy carries only in-frame clones and drops some. The sample yields 60,000 to 70,000 clones, roughly 87% seen once. The sample is drawn from a study of OX40 agonist ivuxolimab in advanced cancers. The receptor was isolated from an adult with an advanced solid tumor such as melanoma, head and neck, liver or kidney cancer. The sequencing here drew on CD4+ or CD8+ T cells sorted from blood, taken in a trial of the OX40 agonist ivuxolimab.

CDR3 amino acids: CASSLVRRGLGNTGELFF. The CDR3 nucleotides are TGTGCCAGCAGCTTAGTCCGCAGGGGGCTAGGGAACACCGGGGAGCTGTTTTTT. The chain has TRBV7-8 and TRBJ2-2; 8 bases fit TRBD1. This CDR3 spans 18 amino acids. With 1 base clipped from V and 1 base from J, the junction kept 8 bases outside the gene matches. Germline V gene sequence: CDR1 SGHVS, CDR2 FQNEAQ.